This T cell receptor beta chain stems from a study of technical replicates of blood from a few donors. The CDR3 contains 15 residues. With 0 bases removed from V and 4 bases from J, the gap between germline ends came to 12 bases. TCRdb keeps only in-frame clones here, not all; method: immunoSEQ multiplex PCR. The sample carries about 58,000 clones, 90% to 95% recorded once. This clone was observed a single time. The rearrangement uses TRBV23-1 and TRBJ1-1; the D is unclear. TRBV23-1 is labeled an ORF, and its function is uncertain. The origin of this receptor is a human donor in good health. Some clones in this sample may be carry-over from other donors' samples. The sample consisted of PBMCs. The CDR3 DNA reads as TGCGCCAGCAGTCAATCAGACGGGGTTGCCACTGAAGCTTTCTTT. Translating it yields CASSQSDGVATEAFF.